These 25 T cell receptor beta chains share one sample of origin, sequenced in a study of T cells after yellow fever vaccination. TCRdb passed the 5' RACE reads through MiXCR, listing each CDR3 protein once. The data contain 200,000 to 250,000 distinct CDR3 sequences, approximately 3% of them singletons. This specimen consisted of CD4+ T cells sorted from PBMCs, obtained 10 days after the yellow fever booster vaccination. These receptors all come from a man younger than 35 who received the YFV17D yellow fever vaccine.

This clonotype turned up a few times. The chain carries TRBV30 and TRBJ1-5; D not certain. Trimming left V 0 bases short and J 3 bases short, with 9 bases between. This CDR3 is 14 amino acids long. CDR1 and CDR2 from the germline V gene are GTSNPN and SVGIG (reference sequence). In nucleotides, the CDR3 is TGTGCCTGGAGTGTTGGCCGACCCAATCAGCCCCAGCATTTT. This sequence encodes CAWSVGRPNQPQHF.

This clonotype occurred many times. Here the CDR3 reads CASSYRGPDRGGDGYTF. DNA for the CDR3: TGTGCCAGCAGTTACCGGGGGCCCGACAGGGGCGGGGATGGCTACACCTTC. The chain carries TRBV6-5 and TRBJ1-2, with 8 bases matching TRBD1. CDR1 is MNHEY, CDR2 SVGAGI, per germline. V lost 2 bases and J lost 6; bases outside the gene matches: 14. The CDR3 covers 17 residues.

This clonotype was detected only a few times. CDR3 amino acids: CSVAGTNQETQYF. In DNA, the CDR3 is TGCAGCGTTGCGGGGACCAACCAAGAGACCCAGTACTTC. This chain joins TRBV29-1 and TRBJ2-5; D might be TRBD1 or TRBD2, each matching 5 bases. In germline, CDR1 is SQVTM, CDR2 ANQGSEA. The CDR3 runs 13 residues. Trimming shortened V by 4 bases and J by 0 bases, and 9 bases separated the two germline ends. Full variable domain (remainder filled in from reference TRBV29-1 and TRBJ2-5): SAVISQKPSRDICQRGTSLTIQCQVDSQVTMMFWYRQQPGQSLTLIATANQGSEATYESGFVIDKFPISRPNLTFSTLTVSNMSPEDSSIYLCSVAGTNQETQYFGPGTRLLVL.

V is TRBV12-3 or TRBV12-4 and J is TRBJ1-1; D is undetermined. The CDR3 totals 14 residues. The V end was cut by 5 bases, the J end by 1 base, with 11 bases between. CDR3 sequence reads: CASSPSVGNTEAFF. For the CDR3, the DNA is TGTGCCAGCAGTCCGTCGGTTGGGAACACTGAAGCTTTCTTT.

This clonotype was seen ten or more times. The rearrangement joins TRBV5-1 to TRBJ2-3; 10 bases match TRBD1. J lost 5 bases, V lost 4 bases, and 4 bases had no gene match. The CDR3 consists of 14 residues. Germline loops: CDR1 SGHRS, CDR2 YFSETQ. CDR3 DNA: TGCGCCAGCAGCCCGGACAGGGGGAAAGATACGCAGTATTTT. Translation: CASSPDRGKDTQYF.

This clonotype was detected only a few times. The chain is built from TRBV28 and TRBJ2-5; no reliable D call. Trimming pared 6 bases from V and 5 bases from J, leaving 10 bases between. This CDR3 is 12 amino acids long. Germline V lookup: CDR1 MDHEN, CDR2 SYDVKM. This CDR3 is CASRRLGETQYF. The CDR3 region has the DNA TGTGCCAGCAGGCGTTTAGGGGAGACCCAGTACTTC.

This clonotype was counted many times. The chain combines TRBV20-1 with TRBJ1-4, with D hard to call. The V end was cut by 3 bases, the J end by 5 bases, with 7 bases between. The germline CDR1 and CDR2 sequences are DFQATT and SNEGSKA (reference sequence). This CDR3 is built from 12 residues. The CDR3 DNA follows: TGCAGTGCTAGTCCCGTAAATGAAAAACTGTTTTTT. Translation gives CSASPVNEKLFF.

In its sample, this clonotype was seen a few times. The J gene is TRBJ2-5, the V gene TRBV18; D perhaps matches TRBD2 (5 bases). The CDR3 extends over 13 amino acids. The ends were cut back, 5 bases at V and 5 bases at J, with 12 bases in the middle. Germline V CDR1 and CDR2: KGHSH, LQKENI. CDR3 protein: CASSSGERETQYF. Here the CDR3 DNA reads TGTGCCAGCTCATCCGGGGAGAGGGAGACCCAGTACTTC.

This clonotype showed up many times. The J gene is TRBJ2-5, the V gene TRBV6-1; D possibly uses TRBD1 or TRBD2 (5 bases each). Germline lookup yields CDR1 MNHNS and CDR2 SASEGT. The CDR3 loop spans 14 amino acids. V was clipped by 6 bases and J by 1 base, with 12 bases between them. The CDR3 reads CASRTVGVQETQYF. The CDR3 coding sequence is TGTGCCAGCAGAACAGTGGGGGTCCAAGAGACCCAGTACTTC.

This clonotype occurred many times. In DNA form, the CDR3 reads TGCGCCAGCAGCCTTTGGACTAGCCCCATTGACACCGGGGAGCTGTTTTTT. Its translation: CASSLWTSPIDTGELFF. The rearrangement joins TRBV5-1 to TRBJ2-2; 8 nucleotides agree with TRBD2. The V gene's germline CDR1 is SGHRS and CDR2 YFSETQ. The CDR3 length is 17 residues. Trimming removed 4 bases from V and 3 bases from J; junction bases left unmatched: 11.

This clonotype has more than one count but fewer than ten. The chain combines TRBV20-1 with TRBJ2-5, with 12 bases fitting TRBD2. There are 14 residues in the CDR3. After removal of 6 bases from V and 4 bases from J, the junction contained 6 bases not matched to a gene. Germline CDR1 reads DFQATT; CDR2 reads SNEGSKA (reference sequence). The CDR3 is CSARLAGEGETQYF. CDR3 nucleotide sequence: TGCAGTGCCAGACTAGCGGGGGAGGGAGAGACCCAGTACTTC.

This clonotype was found a few times. The genes are TRBV6-5 and TRBJ1-1; no clear D gene. CDR3 length: 14 residues. Germline lookup yields CDR1 MNHEY and CDR2 SVGAGI. The V end lost 5 bases, the J end lost 3 bases, and 13 bases lay between the germline ends. The CDR3 DNA sequence: TGTGCCAGCAGTCGCAGGCAGGCGGACACTGAAGCTTTCTTT. Translated, it gives CASSRRQADTEAFF.

In this sample, this clonotype turned up many times. The chain couples TRBV7-9 to TRBJ1-2; TRBD1 matches 9 bases. Trimming cost V 5 bases and J 5 bases; bases outside gene matches: 6. The CDR3 sequence is 14 residues long. The germline CDR1 and CDR2 sequences are SEHNR and FQNEAQ (reference sequence). The CDR3, as DNA: TGTGCCAGCAGCCTCTCGACAGGGGGGTATGGCTACACCTTC. This gives the protein CASSLSTGGYGYTF.

This clonotype was recorded many times. Here the CDR3 reads CASSLWQGVSPLHF. In DNA, the CDR3 is TGTGCCAGCAGCTTATGGCAGGGGGTGTCTCCCCTCCACTTT. The chain carries TRBV7-9 and TRBJ1-6; 7 nucleotides agree with TRBD1. The CDR3 contains 14 residues. In germline, CDR1 is SEHNR, CDR2 FQNEAQ (reference sequence). With 2 bases clipped from V and 13 bases from J, the junction kept 8 bases outside the gene matches. Looking up the rest from reference TRBV7-9 and TRBJ1-6 gives the full variable domain: DTGVSQNPRHKITKRGQNVTFRCDPISEHNRLYWYRQTLGQGPEFLTYFQNEAQLEKSRLLSDRFSAERPKGSFSTLEIQRTEQGDSAMYLCASSLWQGVSPLHFGNGTRLTVT.

The chain employs TRBV6-2 or TRBV6-3 and TRBJ1-2; D ambiguous. This CDR3 is 13 amino acids long. Germline assignment: CDR1 MNHEY and CDR2 SVGEGT. V was trimmed by 10 bases and J by 4 bases, leaving 16 bases between them. The CDR3 DNA is TGTGCCACCTACCGGGATACATTCTATGGCTACACCTTC. As protein: CATYRDTFYGYTF.

This clonotype was counted at least ten times. V gene TRBV30 combines with J gene TRBJ2-2, with D possibly being TRBD1 or TRBD2 (5 bases each). Between the trimmed V and J ends, which lost 3 bases and 10 bases, there was a span of 12 bases. This CDR3 is built from 12 residues. Germline CDR1 GTSNPN, CDR2 SVGIG (reference sequence). This CDR3 reads CAWRGPGVELFF. The CDR3 DNA reads as TGTGCCTGGAGGGGACCCGGGGTGGAGCTGTTTTTT.

V gene TRBV7-6 combines with J gene TRBJ2-7; D remains ambiguous. Trimming removed 5 bases from V and 2 bases from J, with 13 bases in between. CDR1 SGHVS and CDR2 FNYEAQ come from the germline V gene. The CDR3 runs to 14 residues. DNA of the CDR3: TGTGCCAGCAGCCCAGGTGTAATGCCCTACGAGCAGTACTTC. It is translated as CASSPGVMPYEQYF.

The chain joins TRBV5-4 to TRBJ2-1, with D possibly being TRBD1 or TRBD2 (6 bases each). This CDR3 spans 15 amino acids. Trimming took off 4 bases at V and 1 base at J, with 12 bases between the two ends. Germline lookup yields CDR1 SGHNT and CDR2 YYREEE (reference sequence). This CDR3 reads CASSPPGASYNEQFF. The CDR3 DNA is TGTGCCAGCAGCCCCCCGGGGGCGTCCTACAATGAGCAGTTCTTC.

This clonotype was picked up many times. The V gene is TRBV5-5, the J gene TRBJ2-5; 9 bases are shared with TRBD1. The CDR3 is 14 residues long. Germline CDR1 and CDR2: SGHKS and YYEKEE (reference sequence). Losses at the gene ends were 5 bases for V and 5 bases for J; bases not matched to a gene: 7. CDR3 nucleotide sequence: TGTGCCAGCAGTTTCACAGGGGGCGAGGAGACCCAGTACTTC. Its protein product is CASSFTGGEETQYF.

This clonotype was counted ten times or more. The chain couples TRBV5-1 to TRBJ2-5; TRBD2 might be the D (5 bases). This CDR3 has 14 residues. Germline V gene lookup returns CDR1 SGHRS and CDR2 YFSETQ. Trimming removed 4 bases at V and 7 bases at J, with 17 bases between. CDR3: CASSIGKLEGTQYF. The CDR3 nucleotides read TGCGCCAGCAGCATTGGGAAACTAGAGGGGACCCAGTACTTC. Together with reference TRBV5-1 and TRBJ2-5, the CDR3 gives the full variable domain: KAGVTQTPRYLIKTRGQQVTLSCSPISGHRSVSWYQQTPGQGLQFLFEYFSETQRNKGNFPGRFSGRQFSNSRSEMNVSTLELGDSALYLCASSIGKLEGTQYFGPGTRLLVL.

In this sample, this clonotype turned up many times. V and J are TRBV10-3 and TRBJ2-5; unclear D gene. The V end lost 3 bases, the J end lost 8 bases, and 7 bases lay between the germline ends. Germline V CDR1 and CDR2: ENHRY, SYGVKD. The CDR3 runs 11 residues. In DNA form, the CDR3 reads TGTGCCATCAGTGATGGGTTAACCCAGTACTTC. Protein sequence: CAISDGLTQYF.

This clonotype came up a few times. The chain carries TRBV5-6 and TRBJ1-5; no definite D call. CDR1 SGHDT and CDR2 YYEEEE come from the germline V gene. The CDR3 spans 13 residues. V was clipped by 0 bases and J by 9 bases, with 10 bases between them. CDR3 coding DNA: TGTGCCAGCAGCTTGGAGATGACGGGGCCCCAGCATTTT. It encodes CASSLEMTGPQHF.

This clonotype showed up just a few times. The CDR3 loop is CASRAAPRDRILNQPQHF. CDR3 sequence (DNA): TGTGCCAGCAGAGCGGCCCCCCGGGACAGGATCCTCAATCAGCCCCAGCATTTT. The chain couples TRBV6-4 to TRBJ1-5; 8 bases are shared with TRBD1. V lost 6 bases, J lost 3 bases, and 16 bases stayed unmatched. The V gene's germline CDR1 is MRHNA and CDR2 SNTAGT. CDR3 length: 18 amino acids.

This clonotype has a handful of counts. This chain joins TRBV30 and TRBJ1-2, with D perhaps matching TRBD1 (5 bases). This CDR3 is built from 12 residues. CDR1 is GTSNPN and CDR2 is SVGIG in the germline V gene (reference sequence). V was shortened by 6 bases and J by 3 bases, with 11 bases between the two germline ends. CDR3 nucleotide sequence: TGTGCCTGTCCCACGGGGGACTATGGCTACACCTTC. Its translation: CACPTGDYGYTF.

This rearrangement joins TRBV4-3 to TRBJ2-5; TRBD1 agrees at 7 bases. The CDR3 has 13 residues. With V trimmed by 4 bases and J by 5 bases, 4 bases remained unmatched. CDR1 is LGHNA and CDR2 is YSLEER in the germline V gene. CDR3 DNA: TGCGCCAGCAGCCGACAGGGCGACGAGACCCAGTACTTC. This encodes CASSRQGDETQYF.